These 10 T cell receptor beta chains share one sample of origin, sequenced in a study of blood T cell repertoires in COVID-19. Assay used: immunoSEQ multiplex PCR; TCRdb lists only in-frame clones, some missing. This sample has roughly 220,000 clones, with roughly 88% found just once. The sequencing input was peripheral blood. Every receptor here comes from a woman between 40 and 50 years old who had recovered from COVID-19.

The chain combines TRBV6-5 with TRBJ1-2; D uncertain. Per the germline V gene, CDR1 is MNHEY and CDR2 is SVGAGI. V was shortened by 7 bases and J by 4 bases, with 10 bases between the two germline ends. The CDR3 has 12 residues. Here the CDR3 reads CASTSGSYGYTF. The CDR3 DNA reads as TGTGCCAGCACTTCTGGCAGCTATGGCTACACCTTC.

Here the CDR3 reads CSVPGQGTEAFF. The CDR3 DNA reads as TGCAGCGTCCCGGGACAGGGGACTGAAGCTTTCTTT. The V and J genes are TRBV29-1 and TRBJ1-1; 10 bases line up with TRBD1. The CDR3 contains 12 residues. V lost 6 bases and J lost 5; bases outside the gene matches: 3. Per germline, CDR1 SQVTM and CDR2 ANQGSEA.

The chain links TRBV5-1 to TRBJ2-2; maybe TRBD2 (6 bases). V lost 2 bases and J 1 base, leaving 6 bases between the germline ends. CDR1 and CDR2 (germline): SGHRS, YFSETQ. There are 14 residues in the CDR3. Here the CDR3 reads CASSFSGNTGELFF. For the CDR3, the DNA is TGCGCCAGCAGCTTTAGCGGGAACACCGGGGAGCTGTTTTTT.

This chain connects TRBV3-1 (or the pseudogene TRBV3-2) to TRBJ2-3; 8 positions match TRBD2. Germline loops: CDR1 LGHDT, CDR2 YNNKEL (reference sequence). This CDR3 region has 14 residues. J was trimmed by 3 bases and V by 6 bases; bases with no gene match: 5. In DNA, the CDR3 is TGTGCCAGCAGTGCGAGCGGGGGTACAGATACGCAGTATTTT. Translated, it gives CASSASGGTDTQYF.

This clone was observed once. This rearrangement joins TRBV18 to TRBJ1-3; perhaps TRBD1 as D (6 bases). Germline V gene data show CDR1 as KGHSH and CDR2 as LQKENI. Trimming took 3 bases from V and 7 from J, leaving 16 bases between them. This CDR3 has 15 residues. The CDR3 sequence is CASSPAQGQWNTIYF. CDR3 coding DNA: TGTGCCAGCTCACCTGCCCAAGGACAGTGGAACACCATATATTTT.

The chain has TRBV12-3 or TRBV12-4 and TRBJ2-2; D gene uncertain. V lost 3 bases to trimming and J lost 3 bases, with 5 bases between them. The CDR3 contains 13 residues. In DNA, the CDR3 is TGTGCCAGCAGTTTCACTGACACCGGGGAGCTGTTTTTT. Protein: CASSFTDTGELFF.

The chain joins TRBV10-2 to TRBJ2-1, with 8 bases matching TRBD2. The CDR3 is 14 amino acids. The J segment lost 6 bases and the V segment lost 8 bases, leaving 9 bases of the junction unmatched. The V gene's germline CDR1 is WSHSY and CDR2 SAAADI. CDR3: CASGVRGGGNEQFF. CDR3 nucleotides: TGCGCCAGCGGGGTTCGGGGGGGAGGCAATGAGCAGTTCTTC.

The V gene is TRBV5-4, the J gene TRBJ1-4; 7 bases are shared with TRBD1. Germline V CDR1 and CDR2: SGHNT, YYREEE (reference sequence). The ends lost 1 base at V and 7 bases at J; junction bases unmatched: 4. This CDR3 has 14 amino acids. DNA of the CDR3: TGTGCCAGCAGCTTGACAGGGGATCCTGAAAAACTGTTTTTT. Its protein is CASSLTGDPEKLFF. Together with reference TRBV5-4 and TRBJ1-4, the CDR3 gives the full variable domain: ETGVTQSPTHLIKTRGQQVTLRCSSQSGHNTVSWYQQALGQGPQFIFQYYREEENGRGNFPPRFSGLQFPNYSSELNVNALELDDSALYLCASSLTGDPEKLFFGSGTQLSVL.

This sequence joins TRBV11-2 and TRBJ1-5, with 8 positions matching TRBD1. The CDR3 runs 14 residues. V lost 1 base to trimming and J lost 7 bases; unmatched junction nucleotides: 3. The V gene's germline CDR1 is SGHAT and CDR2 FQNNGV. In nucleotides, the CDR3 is TGTGCCAGCAGCTTAGGACAGGGGAGGCAGCCCCAGCATTTT. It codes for CASSLGQGRQPQHF.

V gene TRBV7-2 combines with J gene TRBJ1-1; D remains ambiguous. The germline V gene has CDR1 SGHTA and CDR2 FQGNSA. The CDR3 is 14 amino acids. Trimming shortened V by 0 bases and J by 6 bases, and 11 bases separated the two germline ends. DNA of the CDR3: TGTGCCAGCAGCTTAGCGCGAGAGGTCCCTGAAGCTTTCTTT. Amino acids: CASSLAREVPEAFF.